This TCR beta chain was captured by sequencing in a study of blood T cell repertoires in COVID-19. About the study: The United States, Italy and Spain provided the acute and convalescent COVID-19 samples. Nucleic acid was either cDNA or gDNA, and it came from T cells, B-cell-depleted T cells, or PBMCs.

Original processing methods: Using reference gene primer amplification, nucleated cell counts were estimated. Some clones are missing from TCRdb's copy, which holds only in-frame ones; the method was immunoSEQ multiplex PCR. V and J calls and clone size are those listed in that table; D and trimming were worked out from the DNA. The table includes 280,000 or so clones, roughly 89% detected once. V shed 2 bases and J shed 5 bases, with 9 bases lying between them. The germline gives CDR1 GTSNPN, CDR2 SVGIG (reference sequence). The CDR3 spans 12 residues. The sample consisted of PBMCs or T cells enriched from blood (not recorded which). The chain joins TRBV30 to TRBJ2-5, with D perhaps TRBD1 (5 bases). This TCR was recovered from a woman in her forties or fifties who had been exposed to COVID-19. The CDR3 nucleotides are TGTGCCTGGAGTAGGGGTTTCGAGACCCAGTACTTC. Translating gives CAWSRGFETQYF.